The clone carrying this T cell receptor (beta chain) was picked up many times. Its target is unknown. The record originates from a study of response to subunit inactivated influenza vaccine. TCRdb reprocessed the RT-PCR reads with MiXCR, giving one entry per CDR3 protein. The sample has around 520,000 distinct CDR3 sequences, roughly 10% seen once. General observations from the study: Few new T cells, the authors suggested, are recruited by each seasonal influenza vaccination.

The clonotype originates from a man aged 50 or older who received an inactivated influenza vaccine. Here the sequenced sample was PBMCs from blood, taken on the day of vaccination.

Here the CDR3 reads CASSGGQGAREQYF. The CDR3 region has the DNA TGTGCCAGCAGCGGAGGACAGGGGGCGCGCGAGCAGTACTTC. The chain links TRBV9 to TRBJ2-7; 11 bases map to TRBD1. Germline loops: CDR1 SGDLS, CDR2 YYNGEE. CDR3 length equals 14 residues. J lost 6 bases, V lost 3 bases, and 5 bases had no gene match.